This passage covers 9 T cell receptor beta chains from one sample sequenced in a study of shared clonotypes between healthy human individuals. Generated by immunoSEQ multiplex PCR, the TCRdb table keeps only in-frame clones and is missing some. The data contain millions of clones, around 94% of them singletons. Sample: naive CD4+ T cells sorted from blood. As for subset: CD45RA+ positively selected. Every receptor here comes from a man aged 18 to 29 in good health.

Here the CDR3 reads CASSRTGTSEAFF. In DNA form, the CDR3 reads TGTGCCAGCTCACGCACAGGGACCTCTGAAGCTTTCTTT. The V call is TRBV18, the J call TRBJ1-1; D perhaps matches TRBD1 (6 bases). Trimming stripped 4 bases from V and 6 bases from J, with 12 bases between. Germline V gene sequence: CDR1 KGHSH, CDR2 LQKENI. This CDR3 is 13 amino acids long.

The J gene is TRBJ1-2, the V gene TRBV10-3; TRBD1 is a possible D gene (5 bases). This CDR3 has 12 residues. The germline CDR1 and CDR2 sequences are ENHRY and SYGVKD. Trimming left V 11 bases short and J 4 bases short, with 14 bases between. As DNA, the CDR3 is TGTGCCTCCGGGCAGGGATTCTATGGCTACACCTTC. This codes for CASGQGFYGYTF.

Concerning this clone itself: This same CDR3 is encoded by further DNA sequences in the sample. The chain combines TRBV30 with TRBJ1-4, with TRBD1 matching 7 bases. The CDR3 totals 13 residues. V lost 1 base to trimming and J lost 8 bases; unmatched junction nucleotides: 4. Germline V lookup: CDR1 GTSNPN, CDR2 SVGIG (reference sequence). DNA for the CDR3: TGTGCCTGGAGTGGACAGGGTGGCGAAAAACTGTTTTTT. Translated: CAWSGQGGEKLFF.

The chain uses TRBV7-2 and TRBJ1-2; D is unclear. Trimming left V 4 bases short and J 5 bases short, with 8 bases between. In germline, CDR1 is SGHTA, CDR2 FQGNSA. The length of the CDR3 is 12 residues. CDR3 nucleotides: TGTGCCAGCAGCTCGTCTATATATGGCTACACCTTC. Its translation: CASSSSIYGYTF.

The rearrangement joins TRBV30 to TRBJ1-1; unclear D gene. The ends were cut back, 5 bases at V and 0 bases at J, with 28 bases in the middle. The germline V gene encodes CDR1 GTSNPN and CDR2 SVGIG (reference sequence). The CDR3 consists of 19 residues. The CDR3 protein is CAWYPLTIVRAIVNTEAFF. The CDR3 coding sequence is TGTGCCTGGTACCCCCTAACTATCGTTCGAGCGATAGTGAACACTGAAGCTTTCTTT.

J is TRBJ1-4 and V is TRBV6-1; D is unresolved. CDR1 and CDR2 from the germline V gene are MNHNS and SASEGT. This CDR3 is 15 amino acids long. Trimming took off 6 bases at V and 0 bases at J, with 11 bases between the two ends. In DNA, the CDR3 is TGTGCCAGCAGCCCAGCCGTTGCAACTAATGAAAAACTGTTTTTT. Translated, it gives CASSPAVATNEKLFF.

This chain uses TRBV4-3 with TRBJ2-3; perhaps TRBD2 as D (6 bases). The CDR3 runs to 16 residues. CDR1 is LGHNA and CDR2 is YSLEER in the germline V gene. Trimming shortened V by 5 bases and J by 0 bases, and 15 bases separated the two germline ends. CDR3 bases: TGCGCCAGCAGCTTCGATAGCGGACTAAGCACAGATACGCAGTATTTT. It translates to CASSFDSGLSTDTQYF.

Concerning this clone: Within the sample, other DNA sequences also encode this same CDR3. This chain uses TRBV7-2 with TRBJ2-2; no clear D. Per the germline V gene, CDR1 is SGHTA and CDR2 is FQGNSA. Trimming took 0 bases from V and 4 from J, leaving 6 bases between them. This CDR3 is built from 14 residues. This CDR3 reads CASSLAVGTGELFF. Written as DNA, the CDR3 is TGTGCCAGCAGCTTAGCCGTGGGCACCGGGGAGCTGTTTTTT.

V usage is TRBV5-1 and J usage is TRBJ2-5; D remains unclear. Germline CDR1 is SGHRS and CDR2 is YFSETQ. The V and J ends lost 2 bases and 5 bases respectively, with 19 bases between them. CDR3 length equals 16 residues. DNA of the CDR3: TGCGCCAGCAGCTTAGTTGCGAGCGCGGTTAGCGAGACCCAGTACTTC. Amino acid sequence: CASSLVASAVSETQYF. The whole variable domain, remainder taken from reference TRBV5-1 and TRBJ2-5, is KAGVTQTPRYLIKTRGQQVTLSCSPISGHRSVSWYQQTPGQGLQFLFEYFSETQRNKGNFPGRFSGRQFSNSRSEMNVSTLELGDSALYLCASSLVASAVSETQYFGPGTRLLVL.